The T cell receptor beta chain under discussion was sequenced for a study of T cell clonality in common variable immunodeficiency. Assay: immunoSEQ multiplex PCR; the TCRdb copy retains only in-frame clones and omits some. The table counts 8,000 to 9,500 clones; less than 4% lies in the top ten. Whole-study findings and limits: In common variable immunodeficiency, TCR beta chains reportedly carried fewer deletions and N-nucleotide insertions.

As for this clone: Its antigen is still unknown. The CDR3 end lies 3 residues beyond the end of the read and is filled in from the germline J gene.

The CDR3 sequence is 16 residues long. CDR1 GTSNPN and CDR2 SVGIG come from the germline V gene (reference sequence). V was pared by 1 base and J by 0 bases, with 13 bases between. This chain connects TRBV30 to TRBJ2-1; no definite D call. The receptor's source is a human donor with common variable immunodeficiency. The sample was peripheral blood mononuclear cells. The covered CDR3 bases are TGTGCCTGGAGTGAGGCTGAGTTCGCCTCCTACAATGAG. This sequence encodes CAWSEAEFASYNE. From start to end, the CDR3 is CAWSEAEFASYNEQFF.